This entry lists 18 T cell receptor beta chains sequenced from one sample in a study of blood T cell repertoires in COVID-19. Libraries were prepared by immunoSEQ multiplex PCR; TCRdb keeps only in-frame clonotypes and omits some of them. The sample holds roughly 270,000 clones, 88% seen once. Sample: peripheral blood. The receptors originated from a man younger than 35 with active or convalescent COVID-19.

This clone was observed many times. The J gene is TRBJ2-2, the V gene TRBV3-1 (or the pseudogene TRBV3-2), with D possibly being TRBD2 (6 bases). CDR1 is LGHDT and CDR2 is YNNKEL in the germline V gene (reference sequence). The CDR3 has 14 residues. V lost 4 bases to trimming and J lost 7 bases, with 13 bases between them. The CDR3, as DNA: TGTGCCAGCAGCCTGGGACTCCGCGGCGGGGAGCTGTTTTTT. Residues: CASSLGLRGGELFF.

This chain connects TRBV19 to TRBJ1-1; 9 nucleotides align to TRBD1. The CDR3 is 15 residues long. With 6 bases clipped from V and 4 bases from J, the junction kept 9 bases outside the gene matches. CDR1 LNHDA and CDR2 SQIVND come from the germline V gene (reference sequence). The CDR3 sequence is CASRKQGAYSTEAFF. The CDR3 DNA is TGTGCCAGTAGGAAACAGGGGGCGTATAGCACTGAAGCTTTCTTT.

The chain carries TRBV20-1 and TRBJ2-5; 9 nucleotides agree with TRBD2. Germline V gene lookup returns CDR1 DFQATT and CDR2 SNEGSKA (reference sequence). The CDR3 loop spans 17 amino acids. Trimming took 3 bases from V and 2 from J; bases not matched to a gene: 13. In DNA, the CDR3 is TGCAGTGCTAGTAACAGCGGGGGGTACCTCACACAAGAGACCCAGTACTTC. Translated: CSASNSGGYLTQETQYF.

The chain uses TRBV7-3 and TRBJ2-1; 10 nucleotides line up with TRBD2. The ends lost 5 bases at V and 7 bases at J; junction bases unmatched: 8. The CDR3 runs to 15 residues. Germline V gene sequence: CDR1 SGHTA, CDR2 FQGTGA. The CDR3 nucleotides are TGTGCCAGCAGCCCCCAAGCGGGGGGGCAGAATGAGCAGTTCTTC. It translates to CASSPQAGGQNEQFF. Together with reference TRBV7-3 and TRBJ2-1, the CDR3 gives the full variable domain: GAGVSQTPSNKVTEKGKYVELRCDPISGHTALYWYRQSLGQGPEFLIYFQGTGAADDSGLPNDRFFAVRPEGSVSTLKIQRTERGDSAVYLCASSPQAGGQNEQFFGPGTRLTVL.

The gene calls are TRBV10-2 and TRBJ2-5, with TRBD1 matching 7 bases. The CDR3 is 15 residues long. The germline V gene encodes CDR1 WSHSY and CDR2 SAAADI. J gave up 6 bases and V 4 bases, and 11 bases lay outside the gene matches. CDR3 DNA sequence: TGCGCCAGCAGTGGACAGGGACCACCCCACCAGACCCAGTACTTC. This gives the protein CASSGQGPPHQTQYF.

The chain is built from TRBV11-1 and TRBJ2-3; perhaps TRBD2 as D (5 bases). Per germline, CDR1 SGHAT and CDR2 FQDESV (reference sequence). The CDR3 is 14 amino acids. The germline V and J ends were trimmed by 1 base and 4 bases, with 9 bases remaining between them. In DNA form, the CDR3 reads TGTGCCAGCAGCTTAGACCGGGGAGCAGATACGCAGTATTTT. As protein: CASSLDRGADTQYF.

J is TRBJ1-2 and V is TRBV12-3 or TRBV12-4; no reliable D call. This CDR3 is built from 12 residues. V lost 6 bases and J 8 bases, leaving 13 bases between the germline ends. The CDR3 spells CASRSGREGYTF. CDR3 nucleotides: TGTGCCAGCAGGTCCGGGCGGGAGGGCTACACCTTC.

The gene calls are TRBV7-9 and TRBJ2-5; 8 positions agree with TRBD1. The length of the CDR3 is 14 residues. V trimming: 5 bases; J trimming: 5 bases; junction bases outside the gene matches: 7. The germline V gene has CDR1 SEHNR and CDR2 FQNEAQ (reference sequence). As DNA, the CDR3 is TGTGCCAGCAGCGCAACAGGGGGATTGGAGACCCAGTACTTC. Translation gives CASSATGGLETQYF.

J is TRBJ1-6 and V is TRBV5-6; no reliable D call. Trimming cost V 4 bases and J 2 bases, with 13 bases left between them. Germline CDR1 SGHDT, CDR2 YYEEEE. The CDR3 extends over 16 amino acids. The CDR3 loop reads CASSLGLLPYNSPLHF. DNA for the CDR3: TGTGCCAGCAGCCTCGGTTTACTCCCCTATAATTCACCCCTCCACTTT.

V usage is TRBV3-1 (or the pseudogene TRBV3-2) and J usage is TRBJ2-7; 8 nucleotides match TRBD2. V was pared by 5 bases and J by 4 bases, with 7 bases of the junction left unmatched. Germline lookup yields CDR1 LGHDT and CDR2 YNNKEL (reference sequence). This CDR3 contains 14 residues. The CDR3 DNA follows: TGTGCCAGCAGCGCCCGGGGGGGCGGTTACGAGCAGTACTTC. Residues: CASSARGGGYEQYF.

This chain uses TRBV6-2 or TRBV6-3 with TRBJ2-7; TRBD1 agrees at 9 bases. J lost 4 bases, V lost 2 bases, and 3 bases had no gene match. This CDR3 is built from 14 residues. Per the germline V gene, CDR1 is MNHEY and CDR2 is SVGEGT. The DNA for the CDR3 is TGTGCCAGCAGTTACGGGACAGGGACGTACGAGCAGTACTTC. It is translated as CASSYGTGTYEQYF.

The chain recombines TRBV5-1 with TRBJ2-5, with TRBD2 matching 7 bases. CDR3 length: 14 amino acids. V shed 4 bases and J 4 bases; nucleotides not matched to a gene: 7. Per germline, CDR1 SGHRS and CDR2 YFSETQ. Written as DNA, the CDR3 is TGCGCCAGCAGCGACGGACCGGGGGGAGAGACCCAGTACTTC. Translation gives CASSDGPGGETQYF.

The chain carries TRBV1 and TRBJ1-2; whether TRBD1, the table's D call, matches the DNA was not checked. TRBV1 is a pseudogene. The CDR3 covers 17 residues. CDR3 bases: TGCACCAGCAGCCAAGAGGAATCTGAGGGGGATTACTATGGCTACACCTTC. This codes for CTSSQEESEGDYYGYTF.

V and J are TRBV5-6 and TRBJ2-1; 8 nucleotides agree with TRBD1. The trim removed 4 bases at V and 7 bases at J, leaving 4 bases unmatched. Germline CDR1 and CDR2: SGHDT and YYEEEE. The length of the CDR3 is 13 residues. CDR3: CASSGTGRNEQFF. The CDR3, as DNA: TGTGCCAGCAGCGGGACAGGAAGGAATGAGCAGTTCTTC.

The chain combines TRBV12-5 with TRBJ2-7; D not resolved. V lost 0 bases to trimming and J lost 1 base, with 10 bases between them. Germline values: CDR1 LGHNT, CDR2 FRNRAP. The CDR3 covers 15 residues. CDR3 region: CASGLVVAVSYEQYF. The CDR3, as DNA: TGTGCTAGTGGTTTGGTAGTGGCGGTTTCCTACGAGCAGTACTTC.

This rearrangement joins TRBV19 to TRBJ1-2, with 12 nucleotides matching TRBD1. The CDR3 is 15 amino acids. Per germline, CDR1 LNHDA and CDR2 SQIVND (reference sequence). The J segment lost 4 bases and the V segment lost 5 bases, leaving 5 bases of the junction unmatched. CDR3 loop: CASSPPGQGAYGYTF. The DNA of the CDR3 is TGTGCCAGTAGTCCACCGGGACAGGGGGCCTATGGCTACACCTTC.

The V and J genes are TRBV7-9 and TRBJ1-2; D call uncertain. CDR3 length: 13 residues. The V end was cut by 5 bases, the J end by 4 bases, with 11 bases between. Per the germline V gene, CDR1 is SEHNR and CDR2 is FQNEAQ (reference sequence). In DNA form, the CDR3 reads TGTGCCAGCAGCCACGAGTCCTCCTATGGCTACACCTTC. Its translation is CASSHESSYGYTF.

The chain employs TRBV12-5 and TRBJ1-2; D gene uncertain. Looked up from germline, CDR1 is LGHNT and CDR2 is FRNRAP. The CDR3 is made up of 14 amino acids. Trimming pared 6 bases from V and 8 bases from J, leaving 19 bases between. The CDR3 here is CASGPGDALKGYTF. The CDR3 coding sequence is TGTGCTAGTGGCCCCGGGGATGCGTTAAAAGGCTACACCTTC. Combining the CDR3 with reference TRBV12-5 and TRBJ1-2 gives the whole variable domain DARVTQTPRHKVTEMGQEVTMRCQPILGHNTVFWYRQTMMQGLELLAYFRNRAPLDDSGMPKDRFSAEMPDATLATLKIQPSEPRDSAVYFCASGPGDALKGYTFGSGTRLTVV.